Below, 4 T cell receptor beta chains from the same sample are listed, as sequenced in a study of shared clonotypes between healthy human individuals. Sequencing was performed with immunoSEQ multiplex PCR; in TCRdb, only in-frame clones are kept and a portion is missing. The data show 1.6 million or so clones, roughly 95% seen once. The sample consisted of naive CD4+ T cells sorted from blood. Subset of the sample: CD45RA+ positively selected. These receptors all come from a man aged 25-40 years in good health.

The rearrangement uses TRBV7-6 and TRBJ2-3, with 7 nucleotides matching TRBD1. Germline V CDR1 and CDR2: SGHVS, FNYEAQ. V shed 6 bases, J shed 2 bases, and the junction held 5 bases outside the gene matches. There are 14 residues in the CDR3. CDR3 residues: CASSFGQVTDTQYF. The DNA for the CDR3 is TGTGCCAGCAGTTTTGGACAGGTCACAGATACGCAGTATTTT.

The gene calls are TRBV10-3 and TRBJ2-7, with 10 bases fitting TRBD1. V was clipped by 6 bases and J by 5 bases; unmatched bases: 19. The CDR3 has 18 amino acids. The germline CDR1 and CDR2 sequences are ENHRY and SYGVKD. CDR3 protein: CAIRTGTGAPMAGNEQYF. CDR3 nucleotides: TGTGCCATCAGAACCGGGACAGGGGCTCCCATGGCGGGGAACGAGCAGTACTTC.

A note on this clone: Other DNA sequences of this sample code for an identical CDR3. This chain joins TRBV9 and TRBJ2-5; D call uncertain. Trimming pared 0 bases from V and 4 bases from J, leaving 10 bases between. This CDR3 contains 14 residues. Germline CDR1 is SGDLS and CDR2 is YYNGEE. The CDR3 bases are TGTGCCAGCAGCGTAGAAGGGCTTGGAGAGACCCAGTACTTC. It encodes CASSVEGLGETQYF.

This clone is a singleton in its sample. V and J are TRBV28 and TRBJ1-2, with unresolved D. V was pared by 7 bases and J by 7 bases, with 19 bases between. CDR1 is MDHEN, CDR2 SYDVKM, per germline. The CDR3 spans 14 residues. CDR3 nucleotide sequence: TGTGCCAGCAACATCGGCCCAGAGGCCTTTGGCTACACCTTC. Encoded protein: CASNIGPEAFGYTF.